Below, one T cell receptor beta chain is given with its context. The data were obtained in a study of CD8 T cells in Susac syndrome. Per the germline V gene, CDR1 is MDHEN and CDR2 is SYDVKM. This CDR3 has 12 residues. Trimming removed 11 bases from V and 7 bases from J; junction bases left unmatched: 7. It was with random hexamers that roughly 0.5 to 1 ug RNA was reverse transcribed. MiXCR, applied by TCRdb to the immunoSEQ multiplex PCR reads, yields one record per CDR3 protein. This sample has 70,000 or so distinct CDR3 sequences, with roughly 94% found just once. The receptor was derived from a human donor in good health. The sequenced sample consisted of CD8+ T cells from PBMCs. V gene TRBV28 combines with J gene TRBJ2-1; 8 bases match TRBD2. CDR3 sequence reads: CAGGLAGNEQFF. In DNA form, the CDR3 reads TGTGCCGGCGGACTAGCAGGGAATGAGCAGTTCTTC.